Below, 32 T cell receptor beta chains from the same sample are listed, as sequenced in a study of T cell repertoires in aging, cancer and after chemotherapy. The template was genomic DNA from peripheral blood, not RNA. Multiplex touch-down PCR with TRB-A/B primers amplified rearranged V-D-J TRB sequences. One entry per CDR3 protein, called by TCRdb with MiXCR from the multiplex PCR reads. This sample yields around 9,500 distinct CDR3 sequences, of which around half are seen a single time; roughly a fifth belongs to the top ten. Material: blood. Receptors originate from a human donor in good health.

CDR3 residues: CASSRDGTNQPQHF. In nucleotides, the CDR3 is TGTGCCAGCAGTAGAGACGGGACAAATCAGCCCCAGCATTTT. This chain uses TRBV6-1 with TRBJ1-5; maybe TRBD1 (6 bases). Germline V CDR1 and CDR2: MNHNS, SASEGT. This CDR3 is 14 amino acids long. V was pared by 5 bases and J by 4 bases, with 12 bases between.

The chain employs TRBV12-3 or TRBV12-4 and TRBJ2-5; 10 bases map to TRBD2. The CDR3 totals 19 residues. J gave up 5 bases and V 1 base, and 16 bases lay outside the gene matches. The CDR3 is CASSLGRPSGSQLGETQYF. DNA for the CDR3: TGTGCCAGCAGTTTAGGTCGCCCTAGCGGGAGTCAATTGGGTGAGACCCAGTACTTC.

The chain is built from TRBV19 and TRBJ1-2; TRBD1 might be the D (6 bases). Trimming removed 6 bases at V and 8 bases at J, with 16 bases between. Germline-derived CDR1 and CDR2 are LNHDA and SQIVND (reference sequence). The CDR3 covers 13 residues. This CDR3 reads CASRPTGMLGYTF. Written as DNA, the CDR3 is TGTGCCAGTAGACCTACAGGGATGTTAGGCTACACCTTC.

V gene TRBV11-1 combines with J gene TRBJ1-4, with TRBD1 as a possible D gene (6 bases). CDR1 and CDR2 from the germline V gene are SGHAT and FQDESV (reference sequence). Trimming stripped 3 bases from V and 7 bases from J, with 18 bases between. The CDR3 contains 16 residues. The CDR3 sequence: CASSLEGDGGSEKLFF. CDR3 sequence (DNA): TGTGCCAGCAGCTTGGAGGGGGACGGTGGAAGTGAAAAACTGTTTTTT.

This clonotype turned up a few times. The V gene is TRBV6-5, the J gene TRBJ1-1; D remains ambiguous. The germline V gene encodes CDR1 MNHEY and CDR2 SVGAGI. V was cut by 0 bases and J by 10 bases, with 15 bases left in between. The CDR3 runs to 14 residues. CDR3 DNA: TGTGCCAGCAGTTACTCCGCCCCGGGAGCAGGAGCTTTCTTT. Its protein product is CASSYSAPGAGAFF.

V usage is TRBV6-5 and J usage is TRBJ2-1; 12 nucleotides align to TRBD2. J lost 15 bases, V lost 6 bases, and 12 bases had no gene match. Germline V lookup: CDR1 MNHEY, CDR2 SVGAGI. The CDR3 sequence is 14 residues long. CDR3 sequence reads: CASSDGLAGGRPFF. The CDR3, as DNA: TGTGCCAGCAGCGACGGGCTAGCGGGGGGGCGCCCGTTCTTC.

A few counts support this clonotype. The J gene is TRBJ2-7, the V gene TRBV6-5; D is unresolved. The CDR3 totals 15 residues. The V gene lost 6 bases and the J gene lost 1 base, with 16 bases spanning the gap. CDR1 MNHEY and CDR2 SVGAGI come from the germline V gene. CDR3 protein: CASSYGGSASYEQYF. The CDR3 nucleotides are TGTGCCAGCAGCTACGGTGGCTCAGCTTCCTACGAGCAGTACTTC.

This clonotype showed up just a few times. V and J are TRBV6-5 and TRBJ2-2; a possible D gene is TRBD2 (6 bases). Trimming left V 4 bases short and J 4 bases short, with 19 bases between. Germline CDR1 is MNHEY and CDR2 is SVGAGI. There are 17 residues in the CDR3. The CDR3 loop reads CASSLLGVQGGTGELFF. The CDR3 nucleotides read TGTGCCAGCAGTTTATTAGGAGTGCAGGGAGGCACCGGGGAGCTGTTTTTT.

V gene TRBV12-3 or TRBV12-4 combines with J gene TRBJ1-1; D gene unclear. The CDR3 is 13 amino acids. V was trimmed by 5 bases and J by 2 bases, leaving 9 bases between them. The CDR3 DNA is TGTGCCAGCAGTCTCGGACTTAACACTGAAGCTTTCTTT. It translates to CASSLGLNTEAFF.

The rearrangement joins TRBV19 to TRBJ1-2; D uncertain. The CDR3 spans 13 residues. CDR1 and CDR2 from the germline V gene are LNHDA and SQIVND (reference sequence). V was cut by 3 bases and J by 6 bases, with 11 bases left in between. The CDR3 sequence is CASSIGWGDGYTF. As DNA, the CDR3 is TGTGCCAGTAGTATTGGTTGGGGAGATGGCTACACCTTC.

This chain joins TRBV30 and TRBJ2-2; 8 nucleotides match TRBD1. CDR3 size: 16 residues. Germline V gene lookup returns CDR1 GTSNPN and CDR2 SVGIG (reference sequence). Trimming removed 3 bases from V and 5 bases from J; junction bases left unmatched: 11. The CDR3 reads CAWRTLWTGRTGELFF. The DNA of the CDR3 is TGTGCCTGGAGGACCCTATGGACAGGGAGGACCGGGGAGCTGTTTTTT. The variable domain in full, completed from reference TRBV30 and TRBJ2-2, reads SQTIHQWPATLVQPVGSPLSLECTVEGTSNPNLYWYRQAAGRGLQLLFYSVGIGQISSEVPQNLSASRPQDRQFILSSKKLLLSDSGFYLCAWRTLWTGRTGELFFGEGSRLTVL.

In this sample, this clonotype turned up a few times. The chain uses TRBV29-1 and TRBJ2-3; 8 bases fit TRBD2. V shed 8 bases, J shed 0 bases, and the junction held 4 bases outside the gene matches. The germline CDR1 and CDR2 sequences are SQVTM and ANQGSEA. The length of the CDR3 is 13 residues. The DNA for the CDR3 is TGCAGCACCGGGGGGGGCAGCACAGATACGCAGTATTTT. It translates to CSTGGGSTDTQYF.

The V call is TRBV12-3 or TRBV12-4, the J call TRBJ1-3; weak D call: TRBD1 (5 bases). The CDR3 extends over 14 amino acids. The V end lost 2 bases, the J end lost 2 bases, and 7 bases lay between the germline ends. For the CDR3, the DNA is TGTGCCAGCAGTTTACAGGGACCTGGAAACACCATATATTTT. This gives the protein CASSLQGPGNTIYF.

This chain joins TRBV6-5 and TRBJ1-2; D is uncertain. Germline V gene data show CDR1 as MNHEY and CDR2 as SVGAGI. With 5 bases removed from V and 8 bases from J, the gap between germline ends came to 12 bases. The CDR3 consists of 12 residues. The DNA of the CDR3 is TGTGCCAGCAGTGCAGGTGGCCCGGGCTACACCTTC. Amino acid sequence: CASSAGGPGYTF.

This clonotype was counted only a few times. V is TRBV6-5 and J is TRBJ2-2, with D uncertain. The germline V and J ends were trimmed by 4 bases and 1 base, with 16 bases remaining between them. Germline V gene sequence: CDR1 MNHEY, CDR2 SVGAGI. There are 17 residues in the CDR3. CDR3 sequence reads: CASSSSLAGVNTGELFF. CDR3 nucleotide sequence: TGTGCCAGCAGTTCATCCTTAGCTGGAGTGAACACCGGGGAGCTGTTTTTT.

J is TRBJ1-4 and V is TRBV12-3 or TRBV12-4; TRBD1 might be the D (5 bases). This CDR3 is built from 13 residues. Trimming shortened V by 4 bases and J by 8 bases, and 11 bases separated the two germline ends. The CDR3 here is CASSSIEGEKLFF. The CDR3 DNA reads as TGTGCCAGCAGTTCGATCGAGGGGGAAAAACTGTTTTTT.

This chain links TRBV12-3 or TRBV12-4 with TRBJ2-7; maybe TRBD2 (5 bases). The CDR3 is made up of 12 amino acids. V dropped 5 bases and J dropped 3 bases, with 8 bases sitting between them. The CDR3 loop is CASSPGFYEQYF. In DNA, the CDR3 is TGTGCCAGCAGTCCGGGGTTCTACGAGCAGTACTTC.

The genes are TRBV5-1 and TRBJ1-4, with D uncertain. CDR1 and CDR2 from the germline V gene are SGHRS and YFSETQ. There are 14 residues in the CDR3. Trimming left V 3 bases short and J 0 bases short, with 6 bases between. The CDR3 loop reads CASSWTTTNEKLFF. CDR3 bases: TGCGCCAGCAGCTGGACTACAACTAATGAAAAACTGTTTTTT.

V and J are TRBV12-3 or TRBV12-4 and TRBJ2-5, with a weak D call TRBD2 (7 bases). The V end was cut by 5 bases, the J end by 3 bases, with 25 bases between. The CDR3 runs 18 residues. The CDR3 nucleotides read TGTGCCAGCAGTGCACCTAGGGGGGGGGGGACTGGCAAAGAGACCCAGTACTTC. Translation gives CASSAPRGGGTGKETQYF.

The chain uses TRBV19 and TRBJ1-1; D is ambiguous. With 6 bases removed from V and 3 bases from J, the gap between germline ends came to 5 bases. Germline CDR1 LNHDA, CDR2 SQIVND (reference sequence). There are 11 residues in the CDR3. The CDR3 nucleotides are TGTGCCAGTAGATTGGACACTGAAGCTTTCTTT. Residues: CASRLDTEAFF.

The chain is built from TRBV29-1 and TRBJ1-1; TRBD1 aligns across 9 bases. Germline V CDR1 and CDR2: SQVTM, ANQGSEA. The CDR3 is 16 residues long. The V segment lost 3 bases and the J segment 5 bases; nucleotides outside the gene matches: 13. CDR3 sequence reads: CSVDTLGQGRGTEAFF. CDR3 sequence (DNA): TGCAGCGTTGACACCCTCGGACAGGGGAGGGGGACTGAAGCTTTCTTT.

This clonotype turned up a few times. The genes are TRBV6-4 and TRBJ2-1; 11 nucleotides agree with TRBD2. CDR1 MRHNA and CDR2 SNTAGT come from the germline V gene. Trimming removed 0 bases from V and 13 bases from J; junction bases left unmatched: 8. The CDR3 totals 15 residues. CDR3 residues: CASSDSETSGTPQFF. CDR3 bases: TGTGCCAGCAGTGACTCAGAGACTAGCGGGACTCCACAGTTCTTC.

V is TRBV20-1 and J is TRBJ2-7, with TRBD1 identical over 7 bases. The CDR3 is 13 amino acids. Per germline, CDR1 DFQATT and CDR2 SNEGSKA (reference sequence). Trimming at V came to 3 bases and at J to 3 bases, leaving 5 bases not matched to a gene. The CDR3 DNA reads TGCAGTGCTAGTGACAGGGTACTCTACGAGCAGTACTTC. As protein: CSASDRVLYEQYF.

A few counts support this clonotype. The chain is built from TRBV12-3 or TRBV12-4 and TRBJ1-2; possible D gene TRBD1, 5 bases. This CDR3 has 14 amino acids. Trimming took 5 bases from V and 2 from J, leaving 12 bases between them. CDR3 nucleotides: TGTGCCAGCAGTGAGATAGGGGCCAACTATGGCTACACCTTC. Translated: CASSEIGANYGYTF.

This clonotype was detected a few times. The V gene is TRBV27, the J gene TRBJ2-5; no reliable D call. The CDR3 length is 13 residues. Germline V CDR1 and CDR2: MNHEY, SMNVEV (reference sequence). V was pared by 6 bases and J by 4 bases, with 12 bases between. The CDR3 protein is CASREGLGETQYF. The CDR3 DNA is TGTGCCAGCAGGGAAGGGTTGGGAGAGACCCAGTACTTC.

The CDR3 sequence is CASSLVGTSTDTQYF. CDR3 DNA sequence: TGTGCCAGCAGCTTGGTCGGTACTAGCACAGATACGCAGTATTTT. This chain connects TRBV5-5 to TRBJ2-3; no definite D call. Trimming stripped 0 bases from V and 0 bases from J, with 8 bases between. CDR1 and CDR2 (germline): SGHKS, YYEKEE (reference sequence). The CDR3 is 15 amino acids.

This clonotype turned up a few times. CDR3 DNA sequence: TGTGCCAGTAGTGCTCGGGCAGGGAGGCTCTACGAGCAGTACTTC. It specifies CASSARAGRLYEQYF. The chain recombines TRBV19 with TRBJ2-7; the D gene is possibly TRBD2 (6 bases). The CDR3 covers 15 residues. V dropped 5 bases and J dropped 3 bases, with 17 bases sitting between them. CDR1 and CDR2 from the germline V gene are LNHDA and SQIVND (reference sequence).

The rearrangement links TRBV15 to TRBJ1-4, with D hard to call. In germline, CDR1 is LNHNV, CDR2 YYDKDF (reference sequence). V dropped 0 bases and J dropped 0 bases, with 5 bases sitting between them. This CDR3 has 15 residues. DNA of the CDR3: TGTGCCACCAGCAGAGATCTTGCAACTAATGAAAAACTGTTTTTT. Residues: CATSRDLATNEKLFF.

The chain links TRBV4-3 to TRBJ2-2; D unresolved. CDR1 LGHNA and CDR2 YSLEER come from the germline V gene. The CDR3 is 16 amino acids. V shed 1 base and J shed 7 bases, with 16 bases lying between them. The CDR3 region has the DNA TGCGCCAGCAGCCAAGGAGAACAGATTGGAGTCGGGGAGCTGTTTTTT. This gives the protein CASSQGEQIGVGELFF.

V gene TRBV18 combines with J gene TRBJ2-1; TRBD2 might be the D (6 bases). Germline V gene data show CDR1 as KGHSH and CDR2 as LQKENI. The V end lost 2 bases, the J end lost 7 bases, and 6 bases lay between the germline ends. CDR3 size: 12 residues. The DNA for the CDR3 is TGTGCCAGCTCACCAGGGGGGAATGAGCAGTTCTTC. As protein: CASSPGGNEQFF.

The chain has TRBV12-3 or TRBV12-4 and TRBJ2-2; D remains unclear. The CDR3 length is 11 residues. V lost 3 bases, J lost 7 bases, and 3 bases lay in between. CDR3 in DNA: TGTGCCAGCAGTTTGAGCGGGGAGCTGTTTTTT. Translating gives CASSLSGELFF.

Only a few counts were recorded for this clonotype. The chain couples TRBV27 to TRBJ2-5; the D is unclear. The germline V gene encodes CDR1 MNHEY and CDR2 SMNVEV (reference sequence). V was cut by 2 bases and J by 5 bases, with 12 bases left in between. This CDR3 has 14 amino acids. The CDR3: CASSLNGGQETQYF. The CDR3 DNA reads TGTGCCAGCAGTTTAAACGGCGGTCAGGAGACCCAGTACTTC.